The 10 T cell receptor beta chains below all came from one sample that was sequenced in a study of T cell responses to AZD1222 COVID-19 vaccine. TCRdb's table, derived via immunoSEQ multiplex PCR, lists solely in-frame clones and lacks some. The table records roughly 92,000 clones, about 88% of them present only once. Sample: peripheral blood, taken 28 days after the second AZD1222 dose. These receptors all come from an adult who received the AZD1222 COVID-19 vaccine.

The V gene is TRBV4-2, the J gene TRBJ2-7; D is ambiguous. Germline lookup yields CDR1 LGHNA and CDR2 YNFKEQ. V lost 1 base and J 0 bases, leaving 10 bases between the germline ends. This CDR3 spans 15 amino acids. In DNA, the CDR3 is TGTGCCAGCAGCCAAGGGGCGGCCAGCTCCTACGAGCAGTACTTC. Amino acid sequence: CASSQGAASSYEQYF.

The rearrangement uses TRBV7-8 and TRBJ1-1; TRBD1 might be the D (6 bases). This CDR3 has 15 amino acids. The germline V gene has CDR1 SGHVS and CDR2 FQNEAQ. V was shortened by 0 bases and J by 7 bases, with 15 bases between the two germline ends. In DNA form, the CDR3 reads TGTGCCAGCAGCTTAGCGTACGGGGGCGGCGGTGAAGCTTTCTTT. Translating it yields CASSLAYGGGGEAFF.

The chain recombines TRBV5-4 with TRBJ1-2, with no clear D. From germline, CDR1 is SGHNT and CDR2 YYREEE (reference sequence). Trimming left V 0 bases short and J 6 bases short, with 15 bases between. This CDR3 contains 15 residues. CDR3 bases: TGTGCCAGCAGCTTGGGGGGAGGAGGGAGAGATGGCTACACCTTC. Protein product: CASSLGGGGRDGYTF.

This rearrangement joins TRBV6-5 to TRBJ1-5, with D unresolved. In germline, CDR1 is MNHEY, CDR2 SVGAGI. Between the trimmed V and J ends, which lost 8 bases and 6 bases, there was a span of 17 bases. The CDR3 extends over 14 amino acids. The CDR3 DNA sequence: TGTGCCAGCGCCCCTCGGTCTGGTTTTCAGCCCCAGCATTTT. This translates into CASAPRSGFQPQHF.

The V and J genes are TRBV9 and TRBJ1-6, with TRBD1 as a possible D gene (6 bases). The germline CDR1 and CDR2 sequences are SGDLS and YYNGEE. This CDR3 contains 16 residues. The ends were cut back, 3 bases at V and 3 bases at J, with 13 bases in the middle. As DNA, the CDR3 is TGTGCCAGCAGCGCGAGGGACACCCACTATAATTCACCCCTCCACTTT. Its protein product is CASSARDTHYNSPLHF.

The CDR3: CASSRQSYQPQHF. As DNA, the CDR3 is TGTGCCAGCAGTAGACAGAGTTATCAGCCCCAGCATTTT. The chain is built from TRBV12-3 or TRBV12-4 and TRBJ1-5, with TRBD1 as a possible D gene (5 bases). Deletions cut 5 bases from V and 5 bases from J, with 10 bases between. This CDR3 comprises 13 residues.

The rearrangement links TRBV7-2 to TRBJ2-1; 13 bases line up with TRBD2. This CDR3 contains 16 residues. The V segment lost 4 bases and the J segment 7 bases; nucleotides outside the gene matches: 7. Germline V gene data show CDR1 as SGHTA and CDR2 as FQGNSA. Here the CDR3 DNA reads TGTGCCAGCAGCTCCCGACTAGCGGGGGGAGGGAATGAGCAGTTCTTC. Amino acids: CASSSRLAGGGNEQFF.

The V call is TRBV11-2, the J call TRBJ1-2; D ambiguous. The V end was cut by 1 base, the J end by 8 bases, with 11 bases between. The CDR3 sequence is 13 residues long. The germline gives CDR1 SGHAT, CDR2 FQNNGV. The CDR3 DNA is TGTGCCAGCAGCTTAGTCTCTGGGAGGGGCTACACCTTC. Amino acids: CASSLVSGRGYTF.

The chain recombines TRBV9 with TRBJ2-7; weak D call: TRBD1 (6 bases). The CDR3 covers 14 residues. V lost 2 bases, J lost 3 bases, and 12 bases lay in between. The germline CDR1 and CDR2 sequences are SGDLS and YYNGEE. CDR3 nucleotide sequence: TGTGCCAGCAGCGTTACCGGGACAAGCTACGAGCAGTACTTC. Translating gives CASSVTGTSYEQYF.

V gene TRBV19 combines with J gene TRBJ1-3; D is unclear. CDR1 and CDR2 (germline): LNHDA, SQIVND (reference sequence). The CDR3 extends over 15 amino acids. V was pared by 6 bases and J by 0 bases, with 12 bases between. CDR3 nucleotides: TGTGCCAGTAGCGCTACCCAGCTCTCTGGAAACACCATATATTTT. It specifies CASSATQLSGNTIYF.